Below, 10 T cell receptor beta chains from the same sample are listed, as sequenced in a study of T-cell reconstitution after alpha-beta-depleted transplantation in children. Using unique molecular identifiers, the investigators prepared the TCRbeta library. TCRdb used MiXCR to reprocess the PCR reads, holding one entry per CDR3 protein. The sample includes about 230,000 distinct CDR3 sequences, roughly 11% of them seen just once. The source was PBMCs, collected before TCRalphabeta/CD19-depleted stem cell transplant. These receptor sequences come from a child less than two years old with acute myeloid leukemia, due to receive a stem cell transplant.

J is TRBJ1-1 and V is TRBV4-2; no firm D call. Trimming shortened V by 0 bases and J by 1 base, and 3 bases separated the two germline ends. This CDR3 comprises 13 residues. Germline values: CDR1 LGHNA, CDR2 YNFKEQ. Here the CDR3 reads CASSQDTNTEAFF. DNA of the CDR3: TGTGCCAGCAGCCAAGATACGAACACTGAAGCTTTCTTT.

This clonotype was counted at least ten times. The chain employs TRBV20-1 and TRBJ1-5; 8 bases map to TRBD1. The CDR3 spans 13 residues. After removal of 7 bases from V and 5 bases from J, the junction contained 7 bases not matched to a gene. Per germline, CDR1 DFQATT and CDR2 SNEGSKA (reference sequence). The CDR3 sequence: CSVQGASDQPQHF. The CDR3 DNA reads as TGCAGTGTGCAGGGGGCGAGTGATCAGCCCCAGCATTTT.

This clonotype was detected ten times or more. As DNA, the CDR3 is TGCAGTGCTAGCGCCGGGACTAGCGGGATCAATGAGCAGTTCTTC. This translates into CSASAGTSGINEQFF. The V gene is TRBV20-1, the J gene TRBJ2-1, with TRBD2 identical over 13 bases. Germline CDR1 reads DFQATT; CDR2 reads SNEGSKA (reference sequence). The CDR3 contains 15 residues. V was pared by 3 bases and J by 6 bases, with 5 bases of the junction left unmatched.

This clonotype was recorded many times. This sequence joins TRBV5-1 and TRBJ2-1; D unclear. Trimming left V 0 bases short and J 8 bases short, with 18 bases between. Germline CDR1 SGHRS, CDR2 YFSETQ. The CDR3 is 16 residues long. The CDR3 here is CASSLAPTKPSDEQFF. For the CDR3, the DNA is TGCGCCAGCAGCTTGGCCCCCACAAAGCCCTCGGATGAGCAGTTCTTC.

This clonotype has just a few counts. The genes are TRBV29-1 and TRBJ1-3, with TRBD1 identical over 7 bases. CDR1 is SQVTM, CDR2 ANQGSEA, per germline. V trimming: 6 bases; J trimming: 4 bases; junction bases outside the gene matches: 3. This CDR3 has 12 amino acids. The CDR3 nucleotides read TGCAGCGTCGGGACAGAAGGAAACACCATATATTTT. It specifies CSVGTEGNTIYF.

This clonotype occurred many times. This rearrangement joins TRBV10-3 to TRBJ2-4; D tentatively reads TRBD1 or TRBD2 (5 bases each). The V end was cut by 6 bases, the J end by 6 bases, with 12 bases between. Germline CDR1 ENHRY, CDR2 SYGVKD. CDR3 length equals 13 residues. CDR3: CAISEGLGNIQYF. The CDR3 bases are TGTGCCATCAGCGAGGGGCTAGGAAACATTCAGTACTTC.

This clonotype was recorded at least ten times. The chain employs TRBV12-3 or TRBV12-4 and TRBJ2-7, with 7 bases that match TRBD1. V dropped 5 bases and J dropped 1; count of bases not matched to a gene: 2. CDR3 length: 13 residues. The DNA for the CDR3 is TGTGCCAGCAGTCGGGACAGTTCCTACGAGCAGTACTTC. Translated, it gives CASSRDSSYEQYF.

This clonotype was recorded at least ten times. The V call is TRBV27, the J call TRBJ2-1; D gene unclear. The length of the CDR3 is 17 residues. CDR1 and CDR2 (germline): MNHEY, SMNVEV (reference sequence). V was shortened by 4 bases and J by 0 bases, with 16 bases between the two germline ends. The CDR3 nucleotides are TGTGCCAGCAGTTCCTTCCCACTACGTAGCTCCTACAATGAGCAGTTCTTC. Translated, it gives CASSSFPLRSSYNEQFF.

This clonotype was seen at least ten times. The V and J genes are TRBV7-3 and TRBJ2-1; 8 bases fit TRBD1. Germline trimming cut 4 bases from V and 4 bases from J; bases unmatched to any gene: 6. This CDR3 comprises 15 residues. Germline lookup yields CDR1 SGHTA and CDR2 FQGTGA. In DNA, the CDR3 is TGTGCCAGCAGCTCCGGACAGGGTCGGTACAATGAGCAGTTCTTC. Amino acid sequence: CASSSGQGRYNEQFF.

This clonotype was seen at least ten times. The V call is TRBV3-1, the J call TRBJ2-1, with 13 bases that match TRBD2. This CDR3 contains 14 residues. Per the germline V gene, CDR1 is LGHDT and CDR2 is YNNKEL (reference sequence). Unmatched junction bases numbered 3, after V lost 4 bases and J lost 9 bases. The CDR3 DNA reads as TGTGCCAGCAGCCCCAGACTAGCGGGAGGTGAGCAGTTCTTC. This codes for CASSPRLAGGEQFF.